The rows below give T cell receptor beta chains drawn from one sample of a study of blood T cell repertoires in COVID-19. Measured with immunoSEQ multiplex PCR; TCRdb has only the in-frame clones, and not every one. The table lists approximately 150,000 clones, 75% to 90% of them singletons, with about 4% in the top ten. The sequenced sample consisted of peripheral blood. The receptor source for this set is a woman aged 55-69 years with active or convalescent COVID-19. CDR3s include the opening cysteine and the closing phenylalanine or tryptophan. A D gene is named only where the DNA matches it firmly. Only some rows state a clone size, as once, few, many or a class for expanded clones.

>.|TRBV3-1/TRBV3-2|few|TRBJ1-6
TGTGCCAGCAGCCATCGGGGGAATGATTCACCCCTCCACTTT
CASSHRGNDSPLHF
>TRBD1|TRBV6-5|.|TRBJ1-2
TGTGCCAGCACCAAGGGGGCGGATTCTAACTATGGCTACACCTTC
CASTKGADSNYGYTF
>.|TRBV5-4|.|TRBJ2-1
TGTGCCAGCAGCTTCGGCCAGGGGACATCCTACAATGAGCAGTTCTTC
CASSFGQGTSYNEQFF
>TRBD1|TRBV13|.|TRBJ1-1
TGTGCCAGCAGCTACAGGGGTCGGGGGTACACTGAAGCTTTCTTT
CASSYRGRGYTEAFF
>TRBD1|TRBV18|.|TRBJ1-5
TGTGCCAGCTCGATCACAGGGGATCAGCCCCAGCATTTT
CASSITGDQPQHF
>.|TRBV7-2|once|TRBJ2-3
TGTGCCAGCAGCTTAGAAGGGGTCACAGATACGCAGTATTTT
CASSLEGVTDTQYF
>.|TRBV5-6|.|TRBJ2-1
TGTGCCAGCAGCATAGGACAGGAGCAGTTCTTC
CASSIGQEQFF
>.|TRBV7-8|.|TRBJ1-2
TGTGCCAGCAGCTTCCCTACAGGGAACTATGGCTACACCTTC
CASSFPTGNYGYTF
>.|TRBV9|.|TRBJ1-1
TGTGCCAGCAGCGTAGCTGGGTCAGGGACTGAAGCTTTCTTT
CASSVAGSGTEAFF
>.|TRBV18|.|TRBJ1-1
TGTGCCAGCTCACCAAGCCTAAACACTGAAGCTTTCTTT
CASSPSLNTEAFF
>.|TRBV10-3|.|TRBJ1-4
TGTGCCATCAGTGAGTCGACTCGAGGAGGGATTGAAAAACTGTTTTTT
CAISESTRGGIEKLFF
>.|TRBV19|.|TRBJ2-7
TGTGCCAGTAGCCCGACCCGGGACACCTACGAGCAGTACTTC
CASSPTRDTYEQYF
>TRBD1|TRBV6-5|.|TRBJ1-6
TGTGCCAGCAGTTATGGGGGAGGGACAGGGACCCTCCACTTT
CASSYGGGTGTLHF
>.|TRBV5-6|.|TRBJ1-1
TGTGCCAGCAGCCTATTTATACAGGGCGGAGCTTTCTTT
CASSLFIQGGAFF
>.|TRBV12-5|.|TRBJ1-1
TGTGCTAGTGGTTTCGTCTTTCCTGGGGACTACACTGAAGCTTTCTTT
CASGFVFPGDYTEAFF
>.|TRBV7-8|once|TRBJ1-2
TGTGCCAGCAGCCAAGGGGTCTACTATGGCTACACCTTC
CASSQGVYYGYTF
>TRBD1|TRBV6-5|.|TRBJ2-7
TGTGCCAGCAGTTACCCAGGACAGGGCTACGAGCAGTACTTC
CASSYPGQGYEQYF
>.|TRBV2|once|TRBJ1-5
TGTGCCAGCAGTGGGAGACAGGAGAATCAGCCCCAGCATTTT
CASSGRQENQPQHF
>TRBD1|TRBV5-1|.|TRBJ2-1
TGCGCCAGCAGCTTGGACGGACAGGTTTACAATGAGCAGTTCTTC
CASSLDGQVYNEQFF
>.|TRBV5-5|.|TRBJ1-1
TGTGCCAGCAGCTTTAGTCTTGAGGGGACACAGAACACTGAAGCTTTCTTT
CASSFSLEGTQNTEAFF
>.|TRBV11-2|.|TRBJ1-6
TGTGCCAGCAGCTCTGGGCCTATAAGGAATTCACCCCTCCACTTT
CASSSGPIRNSPLHF
>TRBD1|TRBV10-3|.|TRBJ1-2
TGTGCCATCAGTGAGTCGACAGGGAATAATGGCTACACCTTC
CAISESTGNNGYTF
>TRBD2|TRBV29-1|.|TRBJ2-1
TGCAGCGTTGGGCGGGGGGCGTTTAAGGGTGAGCAGTTCTTC
CSVGRGAFKGEQFF
>TRBD1|TRBV7-2|.|TRBJ1-4
TGTGCCAGCAGCGTCCAACAGGGGACGAATGAAAAACTGTTTTTT
CASSVQQGTNEKLFF
>TRBD1|TRBV7-2|many|TRBJ2-3
TGTGCCAGCAGCTCCCAGGACAGGGATACGCAGTATTTT
CASSSQDRDTQYF
>.|TRBV5-1|.|TRBJ1-1
TGCGCCAGCAGCTCTGGGGGGGCGGCTGAAGCTTTCTTT
CASSSGGAAEAFF
>.|TRBV7-2|.|TRBJ2-1
TGTGCCAGCAGCCCCCAGCGGTCCTCCTACAATGAGCAGTTCTTC
CASSPQRSSYNEQFF
>TRBD1|TRBV7-2|.|TRBJ1-6
TGTGCCAGCAGCTTAACAGGGGGTATTAATTCACCCCTCCACTTT
CASSLTGGINSPLHF
>TRBD2|TRBV7-2|once|TRBJ2-5
TGTGCCAGCAGCTTAAACGGGGGGGCCAGGGAGACCCAGTACTTC
CASSLNGGARETQYF
>.|TRBV7-2|.|TRBJ2-7
TGTGCCAGCAGCTTAGGCAGGTTCTCCTACGAGCAGTACTTC
CASSLGRFSYEQYF
>.|TRBV10-3|.|TRBJ2-1
TGTGCCATCAGTGAGGCGGGTAGTAACTCCTACAATGAGCAGTTCTTC
CAISEAGSNSYNEQFF
>TRBD2|TRBV9|.|TRBJ2-2
TGTGCCAGCACCTTCAGCGGGGGGGCCCCCGGGGAGCTGTTTTTT
CASTFSGGAPGELFF
>.|TRBV12-3/TRBV12-4|.|TRBJ2-3
TGTGCCAGCAGACCACAGGGAAATACGCAGTATTTT
CASRPQGNTQYF
>.|TRBV18|.|TRBJ1-1
TGTGCCAGCTCACCAATAGAAGGGGAGGATAGCACTGAAGCTTTCTTT
CASSPIEGEDSTEAFF
>.|TRBV24-1|.|TRBJ1-2
TGTGCCACCAGTGCGGGGAACTATGGCTACACCTTC
CATSAGNYGYTF
>TRBD1|TRBV19|few|TRBJ2-2
TGTGCCAGTAAGACAGGGCAGAACACCGGGGAGCTGTTTTTT
CASKTGQNTGELFF